This TCR beta chain was sequenced during a study of immune evolution from preneoplasia to lung adenocarcinoma. Comments on this clone: Antigen unknown.

This CDR3 is 17 amino acids long. Germline V lookup: CDR1 SEHNR, CDR2 FQNEAQ (reference sequence). Trimming cost V 1 base and J 2 bases, with 15 bases left between them. Whole-study results and caveats: Highest clonality occurred in KRAS-mutant, not EGFR-mutant or double wild-type, nodules.

Measured with immunoSEQ multiplex PCR; TCRdb has only the in-frame clones, and not every one. The repertoire has about 4,600 clones, 85% of them found once; the top ten carry approximately 2.5%. Material for sequencing was FFPE invasive lung adenocarcinoma tissue. The sequence derives from a person aged 45 to 59 with lung adenocarcinoma. This chain links TRBV7-9 with TRBJ1-5, with a weak D call TRBD1 (6 bases). The CDR3 here is CASSLGGGPRGNQPQHF. The CDR3 DNA sequence: TGTGCCAGCAGCTTAGGGGGGGGCCCTCGGGGCAATCAGCCCCAGCATTTT.